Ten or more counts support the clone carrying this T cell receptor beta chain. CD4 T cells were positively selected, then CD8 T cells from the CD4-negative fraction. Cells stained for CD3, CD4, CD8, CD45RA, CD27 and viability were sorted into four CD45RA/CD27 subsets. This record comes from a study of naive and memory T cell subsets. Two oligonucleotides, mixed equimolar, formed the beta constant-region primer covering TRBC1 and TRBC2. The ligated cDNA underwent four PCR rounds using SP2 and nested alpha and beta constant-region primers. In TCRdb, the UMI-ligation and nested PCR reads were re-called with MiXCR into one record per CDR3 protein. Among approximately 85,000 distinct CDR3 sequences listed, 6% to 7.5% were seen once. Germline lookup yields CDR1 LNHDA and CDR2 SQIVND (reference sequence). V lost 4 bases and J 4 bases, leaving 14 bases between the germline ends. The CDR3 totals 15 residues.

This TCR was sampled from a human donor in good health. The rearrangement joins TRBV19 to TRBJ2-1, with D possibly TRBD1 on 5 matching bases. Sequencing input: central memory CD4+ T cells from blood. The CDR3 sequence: CASSNLRQTYNEQFF. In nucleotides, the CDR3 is TGTGCCAGTAGTAACCTCAGACAGACGTACAATGAGCAGTTCTTC.